This record looks at one T cell receptor (beta chain) sequence and its context. The germline V gene has CDR1 SGHDN and CDR2 FVKESK. Trimming stripped 2 bases from V and 3 bases from J, with 13 bases between. This CDR3 contains 15 residues. 60 Vbeta and 13 Jbeta primers were used in PCR. Repertoires were generated with immunoSEQ multiplex PCR, while TCRdb's copy carries only in-frame clones and drops some. The repertoire holds some 65,000 clones, with about 73% as singletons. The data derive from a study of cytomegalovirus exposure and HLA in healthy donors. The material sequenced was PBMCs. This TCR was recovered from a woman aged 25-40 years in good health and CMV-seronegative. The chain employs TRBV14 and TRBJ1-1; a weak D match, TRBD1 (5 bases). The CDR3 bases are TGTGCCAGCAGCCAACAACCTGGGGGGGACACTGAAGCTTTCTTT. Protein: CASSQQPGGDTEAFF.